Presented here are 9 T cell receptor beta chains from one specimen sequenced in a study of graft-versus-host responses after intestinal transplantation. Profiled with immunoSEQ multiplex PCR; TCRdb holds only in-frame clones, not every one. The sample yields about 57,000 clones, about 87% seen once. Material: PBMCs, obtained 26 days after transplant. The receptors derive from a human patient who received an intestinal transplant, so some T cells may come from the graft donor.

This chain uses TRBV6-5 with TRBJ2-6; possible D gene TRBD1, 6 bases. The CDR3 is made up of 16 amino acids. CDR1 is MNHEY, CDR2 SVGAGI, per germline. The ends were cut back, 3 bases at V and 6 bases at J, with 15 bases in the middle. CDR3 loop: CASSYFGQNLANVLTF. The CDR3 nucleotides read TGTGCCAGCAGTTATTTCGGACAGAATTTGGCCAACGTCCTGACTTTC.

The chain has TRBV6-6 and TRBJ2-1; 8 bases line up with TRBD2. V lost 5 bases to trimming and J lost 6 bases; unmatched junction nucleotides: 12. Per germline, CDR1 MNHNY and CDR2 SVGAGI (reference sequence). The CDR3 spans 16 residues. The DNA of the CDR3 is TGTGCCAGCAGTCCCCCCACCAGCGGGGGTTTCAATGAGCAGTTCTTC. It yields the protein CASSPPTSGGFNEQFF.

V gene TRBV5-8 combines with J gene TRBJ1-6; 7 bases match TRBD1. This CDR3 region has 16 residues. The trim removed 0 bases at V and 7 bases at J, leaving 7 bases unmatched. Germline lookup yields CDR1 SGHTS and CDR2 YDEGEE. CDR3 region: CASSLVGGRGNSPLHF. The CDR3 DNA is TGTGCCAGCAGCTTGGTAGGGGGCAGGGGAAATTCACCCCTCCACTTT.

V gene TRBV9 combines with J gene TRBJ2-1, with D uncertain. V was trimmed by 4 bases and J by 9 bases, leaving 20 bases between them. The CDR3 extends over 15 amino acids. Germline CDR1 and CDR2: SGDLS and YYNGEE. CDR3 nucleotide sequence: TGTGCCAGCAGCCCTTCCTCTGCGAGAGGCAGTGAGCAGTTCTTC. Protein sequence: CASSPSSARGSEQFF.

The chain is built from TRBV6-1 and TRBJ2-1; tentatively, D is TRBD2 (6 bases). This CDR3 is 16 amino acids long. Between the trimmed V and J ends, which lost 3 bases and 4 bases, there was a span of 16 bases. CDR1 and CDR2 (germline): MNHNS, SASEGT. CDR3 DNA: TGTGCCAGCAGTGATGCGGGGCTATCTCCTTACAATGAGCAGTTCTTC. This translates into CASSDAGLSPYNEQFF.

The chain couples TRBV2 to TRBJ2-1; 12 bases are a match to TRBD2. With 3 bases clipped from V and 8 bases from J, the junction kept 5 bases outside the gene matches. The CDR3 extends over 15 amino acids. Germline CDR1 is SNHLY and CDR2 is FYNNEI. The CDR3 DNA is TGTGCCAGCAGTGAGGTGGCTAGCGGGGGGGATGAGCAGTTCTTC. Translating it yields CASSEVASGGDEQFF.

The J gene is TRBJ2-1, the V gene TRBV12-5; no definite D call. Trimming stripped 1 base from V and 7 bases from J, with 8 bases between. Per germline, CDR1 LGHNT and CDR2 FRNRAP. This CDR3 spans 13 amino acids. The CDR3 spells CASGLGHPNEQFF. In DNA, the CDR3 is TGTGCTAGTGGTTTGGGGCACCCTAATGAGCAGTTCTTC.

The V gene is TRBV7-9, the J gene TRBJ2-3, with D hard to call. V was shortened by 5 bases and J by 6 bases, with 12 bases between the two germline ends. The CDR3 is 13 residues long. CDR1 and CDR2 from the germline V gene are SEHNR and FQNEAQ (reference sequence). The CDR3 loop is CASSKPTQDTQYF. CDR3 nucleotides: TGTGCCAGCAGCAAACCCACACAGGATACGCAGTATTTT.

This chain links TRBV4-1 with TRBJ2-1; D gene uncertain. The CDR3 totals 15 residues. Trimming removed 0 bases from V and 4 bases from J, with 10 bases in between. Germline CDR1 is MGHRA and CDR2 is YSYEKL. CDR3 protein: CASSQEKVGYNEQFF. In DNA, the CDR3 is TGCGCCAGCAGCCAAGAAAAGGTCGGGTACAATGAGCAGTTCTTC.